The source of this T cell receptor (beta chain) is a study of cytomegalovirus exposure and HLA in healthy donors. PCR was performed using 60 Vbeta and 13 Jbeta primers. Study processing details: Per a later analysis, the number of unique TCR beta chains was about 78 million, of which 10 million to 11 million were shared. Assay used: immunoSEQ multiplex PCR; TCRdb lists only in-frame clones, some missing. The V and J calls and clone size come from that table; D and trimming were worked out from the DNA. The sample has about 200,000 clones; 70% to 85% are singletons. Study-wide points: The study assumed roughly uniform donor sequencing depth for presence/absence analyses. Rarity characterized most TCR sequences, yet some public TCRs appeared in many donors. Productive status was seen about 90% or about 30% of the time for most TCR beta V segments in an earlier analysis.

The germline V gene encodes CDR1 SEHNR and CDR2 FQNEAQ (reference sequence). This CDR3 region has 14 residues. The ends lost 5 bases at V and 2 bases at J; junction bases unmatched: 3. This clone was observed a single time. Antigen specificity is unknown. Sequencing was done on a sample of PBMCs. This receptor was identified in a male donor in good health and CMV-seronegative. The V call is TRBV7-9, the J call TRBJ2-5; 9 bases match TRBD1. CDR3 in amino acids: CASSRDREQETQYF. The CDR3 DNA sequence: TGTGCCAGCAGCCGGGACAGGGAGCAAGAGACCCAGTACTTC.